This entry describes one T cell receptor (beta chain). Its antigen remains unidentified. This sample was included in a study of early stage breast cancer tumors. Study-wide points: Most shared enriched TCRB sequences were commonly generated ones. Comparing each tissue with blood distinguished tumor from normal in most of the 16 patients.

Looked up from germline, CDR1 is SGHTA and CDR2 is FQGNSA. CDR3 length: 16 residues. V gave up 1 base and J gave up 4 bases; unmatched junction bases: 6. Sequencing was performed with immunoSEQ multiplex PCR; in TCRdb, only in-frame clones are kept and a portion is missing. The sample lists around 40,000 clones; around 72% were seen once. The V call is TRBV7-2, the J call TRBJ2-1, with 8 bases matching TRBD2. This clonotype originated in a person aged 45-60 years with breast cancer. Sequenced: blood. The DNA of the CDR3 is TGTGCCAGCAGCTTAGAGGGCAGCGGGGGATACAATGAGCAGTTCTTC. Protein sequence: CASSLEGSGGYNEQFF. Filled out from reference TRBV7-2 and TRBJ2-1, the complete variable domain reads GAGVSQSPSNKVTEKGKDVELRCDPISGHTALYWYRQSLGQGLEFLIYFQGNSAPDKSGLPSDRFSAERTGGSVSTLTIQRTQQEDSAVYLCASSLEGSGGYNEQFFGPGTRLTVL.